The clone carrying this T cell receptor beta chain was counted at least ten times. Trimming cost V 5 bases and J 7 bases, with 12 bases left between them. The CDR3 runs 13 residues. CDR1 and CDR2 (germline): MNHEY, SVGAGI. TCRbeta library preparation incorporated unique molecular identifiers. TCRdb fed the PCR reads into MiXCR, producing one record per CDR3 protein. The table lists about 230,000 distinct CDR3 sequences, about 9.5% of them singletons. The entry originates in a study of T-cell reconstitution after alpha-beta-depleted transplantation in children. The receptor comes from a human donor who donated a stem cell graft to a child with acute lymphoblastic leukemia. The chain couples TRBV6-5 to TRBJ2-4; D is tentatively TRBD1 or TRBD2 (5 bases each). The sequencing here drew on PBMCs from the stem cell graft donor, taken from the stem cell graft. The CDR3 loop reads CASSRGGSNIQYF. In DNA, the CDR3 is TGTGCCAGCAGTCGTGGGGGTTCGAACATTCAGTACTTC.